These 15 T cell receptor beta chains originate from one sample sequenced in a study of blood T cells in healthy people across ages. A second 7 to 11 cycle PCR used barcoded and J-beta primers. TCRdb redid the calling of the 5' RACE reads with MiXCR, one entry per CDR3 protein. Counted here are approximately 760,000 distinct CDR3 sequences, around 25% occurring once; the ten biggest clones make up around 9.2%. These data also featured in a second study, about T cells of mothers and their children.

The sample was blood. The receptor source for this set is a boy between 10 and 17 years old in good health.

This clonotype was found a few times. The rearrangement uses TRBV15 and TRBJ2-5; D perhaps matches TRBD2 (5 bases). The V end lost 4 bases, the J end lost 1 base, and 16 bases lay between the germline ends. The CDR3 runs to 16 residues. Per the germline V gene, CDR1 is LNHNV and CDR2 is YYDKDF (reference sequence). DNA of the CDR3: TGTGCCACCAGCACTATCCAGTCCGGGGTCCAAGAGACCCAGTACTTC. This encodes CATSTIQSGVQETQYF.

The chain employs TRBV7-9 and TRBJ2-5; D not resolved. The J call may be faulty, since TRBJ2-1 better matches the DNA end. CDR3 length: 12 residues. The germline V gene has CDR1 SEHNR and CDR2 FQNEAQ (reference sequence). The CDR3 region has the DNA TGTGCCAGCAGCCATGGAGACTATGAGCAGTTCTTC. Translating gives CASSHGDYEQFF.

This clonotype was picked up a small number of times. This chain connects TRBV20-1 to TRBJ2-1; D not certain. This CDR3 comprises 13 residues. Looked up from germline, CDR1 is DFQATT and CDR2 is SNEGSKA (reference sequence). Trimming removed 6 bases from V and 1 base from J, with 10 bases in between. The chain's CDR3 is CSAPEPSYNEQFF. Written as DNA, the CDR3 is TGCAGTGCCCCGGAGCCATCCTACAATGAGCAGTTCTTC.

This clonotype was seen only a few times. The V and J genes are TRBV9 and TRBJ2-2; a possible D gene is TRBD2 (6 bases). The CDR3 extends over 16 amino acids. Germline V lookup: CDR1 SGDLS, CDR2 YYNGEE. The V and J ends lost 0 bases and 5 bases respectively, with 14 bases between them. CDR3 amino acids: CASSVGEKGGTGELFF. The CDR3 region has the DNA TGTGCCAGCAGCGTAGGCGAGAAGGGAGGAACCGGGGAGCTGTTTTTT. The full variable domain, completed using reference TRBV9 and TRBJ2-2, is DSGVTQTPKHLITATGQRVTLRCSPRSGDLSVYWYQQSLDQGLQFLIQYYNGEERAKGNILERFSAQQFPDLHSELNLSSLELGDSALYFCASSVGEKGGTGELFFGEGSRLTVL.

V usage is TRBV7-2 and J usage is TRBJ2-7; possibly TRBD1 for D (6 bases). Germline V gene lookup returns CDR1 SGHTA and CDR2 FQGNSA. The V end was cut by 2 bases, the J end by 1 base, with 9 bases between. The CDR3 is made up of 14 amino acids. CDR3 in amino acids: CASSLWQGSYEQYF. CDR3 nucleotides: TGTGCCAGCAGCTTATGGCAGGGGTCCTACGAGCAGTACTTC.

On this clonotype: One end of the junction is discordant with germline, which a read error may explain. This chain joins TRBV6-2 or TRBV6-3 and TRBJ2-4, with 10 nucleotides matching TRBD2. Germline V gene sequence: CDR1 MNHEY, CDR2 SVGEGT. The CDR3 sequence is 16 residues long. CDR3: CASSYEGLAAKNIQCF. For the CDR3, the DNA is TGTGCCAGCAGTTACGAAGGACTAGCGGCCAAAAACATTCAGTGCTTC.

This clonotype was found a few times. The chain recombines TRBV6-4 with TRBJ1-2; D is unclear. The V gene's germline CDR1 is MRHNA and CDR2 SNTAGT. V lost 3 bases, J lost 6 bases, and 11 bases lay in between. This CDR3 spans 13 amino acids. The CDR3 sequence is CASSDFAVNGYTF. DNA for the CDR3: TGTGCCAGCAGTGATTTTGCAGTTAATGGCTACACCTTC.

This clonotype was recorded a few times. The chain links TRBV12-3 or TRBV12-4 to TRBJ2-5; D might be TRBD2 (5 bases). The J call is uncertain, as TRBJ2-7 better fits the DNA end. The CDR3 sequence is 14 residues long. The CDR3 reads CASSLASLENEQYF. The CDR3 DNA sequence: TGTGCCAGCAGTTTGGCTAGCTTGGAGAACGAGCAGTACTTC.

The chain has TRBV12-5 and TRBJ1-5, with D unclear. The V gene's germline CDR1 is LGHNT and CDR2 FRNRAP. V was cut by 6 bases and J by 0 bases, with 15 bases left in between. The CDR3 contains 16 residues. The CDR3: CASGPYLDYSNQPQHF. The CDR3 DNA reads as TGTGCTAGTGGCCCTTATTTGGACTATAGCAATCAGCCCCAGCATTTT.

The chain combines TRBV11-1 with TRBJ2-7; no firm D call. The V end lost 4 bases, the J end lost 5 bases, and 18 bases lay between the germline ends. Germline CDR1 reads SGHAT; CDR2 reads FQDESV (reference sequence). CDR3 length equals 15 residues. This chain's CDR3 is CASSSPGFTGNEQYF. CDR3 DNA: TGTGCCAGCAGCTCCCCGGGTTTCACTGGGAACGAGCAGTACTTC.

In this sample, this clonotype turned up a few times. The CDR3 DNA reads TGCGCCAGCAGCCAATTTGAGACTAGCGGGAGCTCCTACGAGCAGTACTTC. Residues: CASSQFETSGSSYEQYF. The chain uses TRBV4-1 and TRBJ2-7; TRBD2 matches at 12 bases. In germline, CDR1 is MGHRA, CDR2 YSYEKL. The CDR3 is 17 residues long. V lost 2 bases to trimming and J lost 0 bases; unmatched junction nucleotides: 5.

This chain links TRBV7-9 with TRBJ2-7, with 8 bases fitting TRBD1. Germline V gene lookup returns CDR1 SEHNR and CDR2 FQNEAQ (reference sequence). This CDR3 is built from 15 residues. Germline trimming cut 5 bases from V and 2 bases from J; bases unmatched to any gene: 8. In DNA form, the CDR3 reads TGTGCCAGCAGCGAGAACAGGGGGAGAACCTACGAGCAGTACTTC. It encodes CASSENRGRTYEQYF.

The gene calls are TRBV12-3 or TRBV12-4 and TRBJ2-3; D is uncertain. This CDR3 is 16 amino acids long. V shed 7 bases and J shed 2 bases, with 19 bases lying between them. Written as DNA, the CDR3 is TGTGCCAGCACTCGACAATTGACTGGAGACACAGATACGCAGTATTTT. As protein: CASTRQLTGDTDTQYF.

The chain joins TRBV12-3 or TRBV12-4 to TRBJ2-6; the match to TRBD2 covers 9 bases. J lost 0 bases, V lost 3 bases, and 3 bases had no gene match. The CDR3 loop spans 17 amino acids. CDR3 protein: CASSLVLAGSGANVLTF. In nucleotides, the CDR3 is TGTGCCAGCAGTTTGGTACTAGCGGGCTCTGGGGCCAACGTCCTGACTTTC.

This clonotype has a handful of counts. The chain employs TRBV9 and TRBJ2-5, with D possibly matching TRBD2 (5 bases). This CDR3 comprises 15 residues. The germline V and J ends were trimmed by 0 bases and 2 bases, with 11 bases remaining between them. CDR1 and CDR2 from the germline V gene are SGDLS and YYNGEE. CDR3 sequence: CASSVGRGPQETQYF. The DNA for the CDR3 is TGTGCCAGCAGCGTAGGTCGAGGGCCTCAAGAGACCCAGTACTTC.